This passage covers 27 T cell receptor beta chains from one sample sequenced in a study of immune evolution from preneoplasia to lung adenocarcinoma. The assay was immunoSEQ multiplex PCR, and TCRdb's table has in-frame clones only and misses some. The profile shows about 4,800 clones, around four fifths of them singletons. Material: FFPE normal lung tissue adjacent to the tumor. These receptors were collected from a person between 50 and 69 years old with lung adenocarcinoma.

J is TRBJ1-4 and V is TRBV5-1, with D unclear. CDR3 length: 14 amino acids. Germline assignment: CDR1 SGHRS and CDR2 YFSETQ. Between the trimmed V and J ends, which lost 4 bases and 3 bases, there was a span of 10 bases. CDR3 amino acids: CASSRGGSNEKLFF. CDR3 DNA sequence: TGCGCCAGCAGCCGTGGAGGGTCTAATGAAAAACTGTTTTTT.

The chain uses TRBV7-6 and TRBJ2-1; D tentatively fits TRBD1 or TRBD2 (6 bases each). With 1 base removed from V and 10 bases from J, the gap between germline ends came to 23 bases. The CDR3 sequence is 17 residues long. Per germline, CDR1 SGHVS and CDR2 FNYEAQ. CDR3: CASSLGPGASSQAEQFF. For the CDR3, the DNA is TGTGCCAGCAGCTTAGGTCCGGGGGCTTCCAGCCAGGCCGAGCAGTTCTTC.

The chain couples TRBV5-4 to TRBJ2-3; D remains unclear. Between the trimmed V and J ends, which lost 0 bases and 5 bases, there was a span of 7 bases. CDR1 SGHNT and CDR2 YYREEE come from the germline V gene (reference sequence). The CDR3 consists of 13 residues. The CDR3 sequence: CASSLASGDTQYF. In nucleotides, the CDR3 is TGTGCCAGCAGCTTGGCTAGTGGAGATACGCAGTATTTT.

The V gene is TRBV7-9, the J gene TRBJ2-1; D is perhaps TRBD1 (6 bases). Germline V gives CDR1 SEHNR, CDR2 FQNEAQ (reference sequence). V was pared by 10 bases and J by 6 bases, with 19 bases between. The CDR3 contains 14 residues. The CDR3: CATKQGVSANEQFF. In DNA, the CDR3 is TGTGCCACGAAACAGGGAGTTAGTGCCAATGAGCAGTTCTTC. The full variable domain, with the rest looked up from reference TRBV7-9 and TRBJ2-1, is DTGVSQNPRHKITKRGQNVTFRCDPISEHNRLYWYRQTLGQGPEFLTYFQNEAQLEKSRLLSDRFSAERPKGSFSTLEIQRTEQGDSAMYLCATKQGVSANEQFFGPGTRLTVL.

The chain carries TRBV27 and TRBJ2-7, with a weak D call TRBD2 (5 bases). This CDR3 has 16 amino acids. Germline V gives CDR1 MNHEY, CDR2 SMNVEV (reference sequence). V was pared by 5 bases and J by 2 bases, with 19 bases between. The CDR3 loop reads CASSPQSRGRAYEQYF. CDR3 DNA: TGTGCCAGCAGTCCCCAGTCCCGGGGAAGGGCCTACGAGCAGTACTTC.

V usage is TRBV19 and J usage is TRBJ2-2; 8 bases are shared with TRBD1. V shed 2 bases and J 3 bases; nucleotides not matched to a gene: 11. This CDR3 spans 18 amino acids. CDR1 and CDR2 from the germline V gene are LNHDA and SQIVND (reference sequence). CDR3 bases: TGTGCCAGTAGTATACGGACAGGGTCGTCTAGGCACACCGGGGAGCTGTTTTTT. The encoded protein is CASSIRTGSSRHTGELFF.

The V gene is TRBV9, the J gene TRBJ2-3; maybe TRBD1 (7 bases). CDR3 length equals 16 residues. Per germline, CDR1 SGDLS and CDR2 YYNGEE. Trimming shortened V by 2 bases and J by 2 bases, and 15 bases separated the two germline ends. In DNA, the CDR3 is TGTGCCAGCAGCGTCGCGGGACAGTGGTTCACAGATACGCAGTATTTT. As protein: CASSVAGQWFTDTQYF. The whole variable domain, filled in from reference TRBV9 and TRBJ2-3, reads DSGVTQTPKHLITATGQRVTLRCSPRSGDLSVYWYQQSLDQGLQFLIQYYNGEERAKGNILERFSAQQFPDLHSELNLSSLELGDSALYFCASSVAGQWFTDTQYFGPGTRLTVL.

V usage is TRBV7-7 and J usage is TRBJ2-7, with D uncertain. Trimming took off 2 bases at V and 5 bases at J, with 10 bases between the two ends. In germline, CDR1 is SSHAT, CDR2 FNYEAQ (reference sequence). This CDR3 has 13 amino acids. The CDR3 DNA is TGTGCCAGCAGCTTAAGTAGAGAGCACGAGCAGTACTTC. This codes for CASSLSREHEQYF.

The CDR3 reads CASSLCMWLAGEENEQYF. CDR3 in DNA: TGTGCCAGCAGTTTATGCATGTGGCTAGCGGGAGAGGAAAACGAGCAGTACTTC. The chain links TRBV28 to TRBJ2-7; 10 bases agree with TRBD2. Trimming cost V 0 bases and J 5 bases; bases outside gene matches: 13. Per the germline V gene, CDR1 is MDHEN and CDR2 is SYDVKM. CDR3 size: 18 residues.

The rearrangement links TRBV19 to TRBJ2-5; 10 bases fit TRBD1. The CDR3 totals 15 residues. V dropped 4 bases and J dropped 4; count of bases not matched to a gene: 6. Per the germline V gene, CDR1 is LNHDA and CDR2 is SQIVND (reference sequence). The CDR3 coding sequence is TGTGCCAGTAGTACATCGGGACAGGGGCCAGAGACCCAGTACTTC. Encoded protein: CASSTSGQGPETQYF.

The genes are TRBV27 and TRBJ1-5; 8 bases map to TRBD1. This CDR3 has 14 amino acids. Trimming at V came to 5 bases and at J to 10 bases, leaving 10 bases not matched to a gene. Germline loops: CDR1 MNHEY, CDR2 SMNVEV (reference sequence). This CDR3 is CASSPGTGEYPQHF. CDR3 nucleotide sequence: TGTGCCAGCAGTCCAGGGACAGGTGAATATCCCCAGCATTTT.

This chain uses TRBV6-1 with TRBJ1-2, with 9 bases aligning to TRBD1. Germline CDR1 is MNHNS and CDR2 is SASEGT. V dropped 1 base and J dropped 7; count of bases not matched to a gene: 4. The CDR3 runs to 14 residues. The CDR3 region is CASSEEQGAFGYTF. CDR3 nucleotide sequence: TGTGCCAGCAGTGAAGAACAGGGGGCTTTTGGCTACACCTTC.

This clone was recorded a few times. The gene calls are TRBV7-2 and TRBJ1-2, with D perhaps TRBD1 (5 bases). Germline values: CDR1 SGHTA, CDR2 FQGNSA. The CDR3 totals 14 residues. Trimming took 5 bases from V and 2 from J, leaving 12 bases between them. This CDR3 is CASSPAEGNYGYTF. In DNA form, the CDR3 reads TGTGCCAGCAGCCCGGCGGAGGGGAACTATGGCTACACCTTC.

J is TRBJ1-1 and V is TRBV18; maybe TRBD1 (6 bases). From germline, CDR1 is KGHSH and CDR2 LQKENI. The CDR3 extends over 15 amino acids. Trimming shortened V by 0 bases and J by 3 bases, and 11 bases separated the two germline ends. The CDR3 loop reads CASSPPAGGYTEAFF. The CDR3 bases are TGTGCCAGCTCACCACCTGCGGGGGGCTACACTGAAGCTTTCTTT.

There are a few counts of this clone. This rearrangement joins TRBV19 to TRBJ2-7; 9 nucleotides line up with TRBD2. V lost 7 bases to trimming and J lost 1 base; unmatched junction nucleotides: 11. CDR3 length: 16 amino acids. Germline CDR1 reads LNHDA; CDR2 reads SQIVND (reference sequence). CDR3: CASTPSGAGGSYEQYF. The DNA of the CDR3 is TGTGCCAGTACCCCGTCTGGAGCGGGAGGATCCTACGAGCAGTACTTC.

The rearrangement links TRBV27 to TRBJ2-1; 7 bases are a match to TRBD1. Per the germline V gene, CDR1 is MNHEY and CDR2 is SMNVEV (reference sequence). V lost 7 bases to trimming and J lost 7 bases; unmatched junction nucleotides: 7. The CDR3 totals 13 residues. The CDR3 nucleotides are TGTGCCAGCAATCAGGGGGAACGTAATGAGCAGTTCTTC. Protein sequence: CASNQGERNEQFF.

The chain has TRBV14 and TRBJ2-1; 7 nucleotides agree with TRBD2. The CDR3 loop spans 16 amino acids. Trimming removed 1 base from V and 4 bases from J; junction bases left unmatched: 7. Germline V gives CDR1 SGHDN, CDR2 FVKESK. CDR3 in DNA: TGTGCCAGCAGCCAAGGGACTAGTAAGTTTTACAATGAGCAGTTCTTC. It codes for CASSQGTSKFYNEQFF.

The V and J genes are TRBV5-1 and TRBJ2-3; no clear D gene. The CDR3 runs to 16 residues. The germline V and J ends were trimmed by 0 bases and 2 bases, with 13 bases remaining between them. Germline V lookup: CDR1 SGHRS, CDR2 YFSETQ. CDR3 DNA sequence: TGCGCCAGCAGCTTGGACAAAGGGTCTAACACAGATACGCAGTATTTT. Amino acid sequence: CASSLDKGSNTDTQYF.

The chain is built from TRBV27 and TRBJ2-7; D might be TRBD2 (7 bases). The CDR3 covers 14 residues. The germline gives CDR1 MNHEY, CDR2 SMNVEV (reference sequence). The ends were cut back, 6 bases at V and 9 bases at J, with 21 bases in the middle. CDR3 in amino acids: CASSPEGGGLGQYF. Here the CDR3 DNA reads TGTGCCAGCAGCCCGGAGGGCGGGGGCCTCGGGCAGTACTTC.

V usage is TRBV28 and J usage is TRBJ2-7; a possible D gene is TRBD2 (5 bases). Germline CDR1 is MDHEN and CDR2 is SYDVKM. This CDR3 is built from 11 residues. V lost 5 bases to trimming and J lost 5 bases, with 7 bases between them. The CDR3 loop is CASSPGDEQYF. The CDR3 nucleotides read TGTGCCAGCAGTCCCGGGGACGAGCAGTACTTC.

The chain combines TRBV7-3 with TRBJ1-1; D unclear. The CDR3 totals 16 residues. Germline V gives CDR1 SGHTA, CDR2 FQGTGA. V was clipped by 5 bases and J by 1 base, with 17 bases between them. CDR3 amino acids: CASSPEQALANTEAFF. Here the CDR3 DNA reads TGTGCCAGCAGCCCCGAGCAGGCGTTGGCGAACACTGAAGCTTTCTTT.

V and J are TRBV29-1 and TRBJ1-1, with D unclear. V lost 0 bases and J lost 5, with 10 bases in between. Germline CDR1 is SQVTM and CDR2 is ANQGSEA. The CDR3 spans 13 residues. The CDR3 nucleotides read TGCAGCGTTGAAGATCTTTCCGGTACTGAAGCTTTCTTT. Translation: CSVEDLSGTEAFF.

The chain joins TRBV29-1 to TRBJ1-2, with 7 bases fitting TRBD1. In germline, CDR1 is SQVTM, CDR2 ANQGSEA. CDR3 length equals 13 residues. Trimming took 7 bases from V and 7 from J; bases not matched to a gene: 12. The CDR3 DNA is TGCAGCGCCCGGGACAGCCAGTTGGTTGGCTACACCTTC. Protein: CSARDSQLVGYTF.

This chain connects TRBV4-1 to TRBJ2-1, with 13 bases identical to TRBD2. The CDR3 runs 15 residues. Germline CDR1 is MGHRA and CDR2 is YSYEKL. The trim removed 4 bases at V and 6 bases at J, leaving 3 bases unmatched. The CDR3 DNA sequence: TGCGCCAGCAGCCTCTGGACTAGCGGGAGCAATGAGCAGTTCTTC. Its protein is CASSLWTSGSNEQFF.

The J gene is TRBJ1-1, the V gene TRBV2, with 9 positions matching TRBD1. Losses at the gene ends were 11 bases for V and 3 bases for J; bases not matched to a gene: 13. Germline CDR1 SNHLY, CDR2 FYNNEI. This CDR3 spans 15 amino acids. The CDR3 nucleotides read TGTGCCGGGACCCGGGACAGGGTTTTTGACACTGAAGCTTTCTTT. It codes for CAGTRDRVFDTEAFF.

The V and J genes are TRBV7-9 and TRBJ2-7; TRBD2 agrees at 12 bases. CDR1 and CDR2 (germline): SEHNR, FQNEAQ (reference sequence). The CDR3 is 15 amino acids. Trimming took 1 base from V and 3 from J; bases not matched to a gene: 1. The CDR3: CASSLETSGSYEQYF. CDR3 nucleotide sequence: TGTGCCAGCAGCTTAGAGACTAGCGGGAGCTACGAGCAGTACTTC.

This sequence joins TRBV6-1 and TRBJ1-2; D is ambiguous. V was shortened by 3 bases and J by 7 bases, with 6 bases between the two germline ends. Germline V gives CDR1 MNHNS, CDR2 SASEGT. The CDR3 is made up of 11 amino acids. The CDR3 sequence: CASSDAGGYTF. The CDR3 bases are TGTGCCAGCAGTGATGCGGGTGGCTACACCTTC.